This T cell receptor beta chain was captured in a study of T cells in Graves' hyperthyroidism and ophthalmopathy. From RNA transcripts, TCR beta CDR3 regions were amplified. The HTBI primer set served for first-round RT-PCR of the TCR CDR3. TCRdb re-called the multiplex PCR reads through MiXCR, storing one row per CDR3 protein. The sample has around 540,000 distinct CDR3 sequences, just over 45% seen once; the top ten hold 6.5% to 9%. Only one count was recorded for this clonotype. The sequenced sample consisted of peripheral blood or thyroid tissue (not recorded which). The source is a woman aged 18-35 years with Graves' hyperthyroidism.

CDR3: CANSPPESGQETQYF. For the CDR3, the DNA is TGTGCCAACAGCCCGCCGGAGAGCGGACAAGAGACCCAGTACTTC. This chain joins TRBV10-3 and TRBJ2-5; a possible D gene is TRBD2 (5 bases). V lost 10 bases and J lost 2, with 20 bases in between. CDR1 is ENHRY, CDR2 SYGVKD, per germline. The CDR3 has 15 amino acids.